This TCR beta chain appears in the sequencing data of a study of blood T cell repertoires in COVID-19. The V end lost 4 bases, the J end lost 4 bases, and 16 bases lay between the germline ends. Per germline, CDR1 SQVTM and CDR2 ANQGSEA. This CDR3 spans 15 amino acids. TCRdb's table, derived via immunoSEQ multiplex PCR, lists solely in-frame clones and lacks some. The sample carries some 200,000 clones, 87% recorded once. In terms of age and location, participants ranged from about 18 to 95 years and lived in about two dozen US areas. This TCR derives from a woman in her thirties who had recovered from COVID-19. Sequencing was performed on PBMCs or T cells enriched from blood (not recorded which). The rearrangement links TRBV29-1 to TRBJ2-2, with a weak D call TRBD1 (7 bases). CDR3 sequence: CSVGGSGGITGELFF. The CDR3 DNA reads TGCAGCGTTGGGGGCTCAGGGGGGATCACCGGGGAGCTGTTTTTT.